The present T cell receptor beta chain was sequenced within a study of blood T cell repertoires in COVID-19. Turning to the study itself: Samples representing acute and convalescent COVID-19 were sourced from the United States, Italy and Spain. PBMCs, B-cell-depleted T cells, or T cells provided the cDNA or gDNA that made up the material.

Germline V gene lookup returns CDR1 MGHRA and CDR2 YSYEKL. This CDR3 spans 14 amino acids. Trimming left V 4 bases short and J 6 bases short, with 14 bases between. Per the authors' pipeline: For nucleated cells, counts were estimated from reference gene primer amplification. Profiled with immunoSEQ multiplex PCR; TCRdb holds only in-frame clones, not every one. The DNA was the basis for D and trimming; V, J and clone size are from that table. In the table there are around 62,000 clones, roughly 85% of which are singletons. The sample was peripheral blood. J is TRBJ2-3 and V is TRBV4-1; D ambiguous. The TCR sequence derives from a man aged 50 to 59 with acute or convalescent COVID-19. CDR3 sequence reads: CASSPFSLSDTQYF. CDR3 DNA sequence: TGCGCCAGCAGCCCCTTTTCGCTATCGGATACGCAGTATTTT.